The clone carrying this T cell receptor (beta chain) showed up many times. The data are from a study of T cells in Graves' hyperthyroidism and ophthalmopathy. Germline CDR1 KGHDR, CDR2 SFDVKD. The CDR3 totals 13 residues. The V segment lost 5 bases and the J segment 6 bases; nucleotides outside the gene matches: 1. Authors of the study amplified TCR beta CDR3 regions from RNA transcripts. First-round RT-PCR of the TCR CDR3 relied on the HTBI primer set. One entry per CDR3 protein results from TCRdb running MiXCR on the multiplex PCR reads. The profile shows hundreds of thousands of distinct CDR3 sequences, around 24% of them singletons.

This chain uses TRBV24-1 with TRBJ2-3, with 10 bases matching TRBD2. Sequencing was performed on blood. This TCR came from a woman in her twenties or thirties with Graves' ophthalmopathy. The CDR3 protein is CATSVSGGDTQYF. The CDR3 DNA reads TGTGCCACCAGTGTTAGCGGGGGGGATACGCAGTATTTT.